This entry is about one T cell receptor beta chain. Its antigen is unknown. This CDR3 has 12 amino acids. Trimming took 3 bases from V and 9 from J, leaving 14 bases between them. Germline V gene sequence: CDR1 SQVTM, CDR2 ANQGSEA. TCRdb ran MiXCR on the 5' RACE reads and lists one entry per CDR3 protein. The repertoire includes about 390,000 distinct CDR3 sequences, about 21% of them detected once, and approximately 12% sits in the top ten. This specimen comes from a study of T-cell memory formation after mild COVID-19. Study as a whole: TCR clusters largely stayed donor specific. General observations from the study: Second-wave clones peaking on day 37 lacked confirmed SARS-CoV-2 specificity. Pre-infection memory showed some responding clones, and this suggested that cross-reactive memory joined.

This receptor was identified in an adult woman who had mild COVID-19 (a few samples of this study predate the infection). Cell type and time point are not known. The genes are TRBV29-1 and TRBJ1-1; D uncertain. The sequencing sample was made of PBMCs or a T cell subset sorted from them (not recorded which). CDR3 region: CSVEGDRNKAFF. In DNA, the CDR3 is TGCAGCGTTGAGGGCGATCGGAACAAAGCTTTCTTT.